The entry below describes one TCR beta chain. Amplification used 60 Vbeta primers and 13 Jbeta primers. Assay used: immunoSEQ multiplex PCR; TCRdb lists only in-frame clones, some missing. There are tens of thousands of clones in the sample, with approximately 6.8% held by the top ten. The data originate from a study of cytomegalovirus exposure and HLA in healthy donors. The CDR3 is made up of 17 amino acids. V was cut by 2 bases and J by 10 bases, with 24 bases left in between. Germline V CDR1 and CDR2: GTSNPN, SVGIG (reference sequence). The TCR was taken from a woman between 35 and 50 years old in good health and CMV-seronegative. The V and J genes are TRBV30 and TRBJ1-6, with D unresolved. The sequencing input was PBMCs. CDR3 sequence reads: CAWSLASGGLLGSPLHF. CDR3 coding DNA: TGTGCCTGGAGTCTGGCATCCGGAGGCCTTCTCGGGTCACCCCTCCACTTT.